Included here is one TCR beta chain sequence, with context. Its target is not known. V lost 5 bases, J lost 4 bases, and 11 bases lay in between. From germline, CDR1 is SGHTA and CDR2 FQGTGA. The CDR3 extends over 14 amino acids. Produced via immunoSEQ multiplex PCR; TCRdb's table is partial and in-frame only. Here the sample spans about 74,000 clones, roughly 84% being singletons. This specimen belongs to a study of T cells in localized non-small cell lung cancer. Study outcomes and limitations: A median of around 58 clones ranked among the top 100 in tumor appeared in adjacent lung. Adjacent uninvolved lung tissue had the highest T cell clonality, exceeding tumor. Because researchers sequenced only one region of the tumor, heterogeneity is still possible.

Sequenced here: peripheral blood, sampled before any cancer treatment. This chain connects TRBV7-3 to TRBJ2-2, with a tentative D call TRBD1 (5 bases). This TCR derives from a female donor over 55 with stage I lung adenocarcinoma. CDR3 sequence reads: CASSPQGFTGELFF. The CDR3 nucleotides read TGTGCCAGCAGCCCGCAGGGTTTCACCGGGGAGCTGTTTTTT. The whole variable domain, filled in from reference TRBV7-3 and TRBJ2-2, reads GAGVSQTPSNKVTEKGKYVELRCDPISGHTALYWYRQSLGQGPEFLIYFQGTGAADDSGLPNDRFFAVRPEGSVSTLKIQRTERGDSAVYLCASSPQGFTGELFFGEGSRLTVL.